The entry below gives a single T cell receptor (beta chain) sequence along with its context. Its antigen is not known. Repertoires were generated with immunoSEQ multiplex PCR, while TCRdb's copy carries only in-frame clones and drops some. The sample carries about 140,000 clones, 70% to 90% recorded once. This entry is derived from a study of T cell responses to AZD1222 COVID-19 vaccine. Study-level points and caveats: Vaccine-associated CD4 TCRs spanned spike, dominant at 160-218 and 743-854.

V lost 4 bases, J lost 4 bases, and 14 bases lay in between. Germline values: CDR1 LNHDA, CDR2 SQIVND (reference sequence). The length of the CDR3 is 15 residues. V gene TRBV19 combines with J gene TRBJ1-3; D gene ambiguous. The material was peripheral blood, obtained on day 0 of AZD1222 vaccination. The clonotype comes from an adult in good health. The DNA for the CDR3 is TGTGCCAGTAGTACCGAGGCGGCAGGCGGAAACACCATATATTTT. Translated, it gives CASSTEAAGGNTIYF.